Below are 22 T cell receptor beta chains sequenced from a single sample in a study of CD8 T cells in ankylosing spondylitis. TCRdb redid the calling of the 5' RACE reads with MiXCR, one entry per CDR3 protein. The table has 35,000 or so distinct CDR3 sequences, approximately 5.9% seen once; the top ten hold roughly 12%. Sequencing was carried out using blood, either unsorted or a sorted T cell fraction (not recorded which). The receptor source for this set is a male donor with ankylosing spondylitis or in good health (not recorded which).

The chain links TRBV5-6 to TRBJ1-5, with 7 bases matching TRBD1. In germline, CDR1 is SGHDT, CDR2 YYEEEE. V gave up 3 bases and J gave up 1 base; unmatched junction bases: 4. The CDR3 loop spans 15 amino acids. Written as DNA, the CDR3 is TGTGCCAGCAGCTCGTTACAGGGGAGCAATCAGCCCCAGCATTTT. Translation: CASSSLQGSNQPQHF.

The table lists this clonotype with many counts. The chain joins TRBV29-1 to TRBJ2-7; 7 bases align to TRBD1. V lost 4 bases, J lost 3 bases, and 3 bases stayed unmatched. Germline V gene sequence: CDR1 SQVTM, CDR2 ANQGSEA. The CDR3 length is 12 residues. CDR3 loop: CSVGDSLYEQYF. The CDR3 nucleotides are TGCAGCGTTGGGGACAGCCTCTACGAGCAGTACTTC.

This clonotype was counted ten times or more. J is TRBJ2-5 and V is TRBV25-1; 7 nucleotides line up with TRBD2. The CDR3 consists of 15 residues. Germline trimming cut 1 base from V and 2 bases from J; bases unmatched to any gene: 4. Germline assignment: CDR1 MGHDK and CDR2 SYGVNS. This CDR3 is CASSELGGGQETQYF. The DNA of the CDR3 is TGTGCCAGCAGTGAATTGGGGGGAGGGCAAGAGACCCAGTACTTC.

This clonotype was picked up many times. V and J are TRBV10-3 and TRBJ2-2; D may be TRBD1 (6 bases). This CDR3 spans 12 amino acids. Germline V lookup: CDR1 ENHRY, CDR2 SYGVKD. V lost 11 bases to trimming and J lost 4 bases, with 11 bases between them. This chain's CDR3 is CAVQGTTGELFF. CDR3 nucleotides: TGTGCCGTGCAGGGGACCACCGGGGAGCTGTTTTTT.

There are many counts of this clonotype. The chain is built from TRBV5-1 and TRBJ2-1; 7 bases fit TRBD1. The germline CDR1 and CDR2 sequences are SGHRS and YFSETQ. This CDR3 has 14 amino acids. V was clipped by 3 bases and J by 4 bases; unmatched bases: 4. DNA for the CDR3: TGCGCCAGCAGCTACGGGACAGTTTACAATGAGCAGTTCTTC. The encoded protein is CASSYGTVYNEQFF. Variable domain in full (rest from reference TRBV5-1 and TRBJ2-1): KAGVTQTPRYLIKTRGQQVTLSCSPISGHRSVSWYQQTPGQGLQFLFEYFSETQRNKGNFPGRFSGRQFSNSRSEMNVSTLELGDSALYLCASSYGTVYNEQFFGPGTRLTVL.

The CDR3 sequence is CASSLGLFAGGTDTQYF. In nucleotides, the CDR3 is TGTGCCAGCAGCTTAGGTTTATTCGCGGGAGGCACAGATACGCAGTATTTT. The chain is built from TRBV11-3 and TRBJ2-3, with 7 bases that match TRBD2. CDR1 and CDR2 (germline): SGHNT, YENEEA. Losses at the gene ends were 1 base for V and 1 base for J; bases not matched to a gene: 8. The CDR3 runs to 17 residues.

This clonotype came up many times. The junction shows a germline mismatch at one end, possibly a read error. V gene TRBV7-7 combines with J gene TRBJ2-1; 9 nucleotides match TRBD2. This CDR3 region has 16 residues. CDR1 is SSHAT and CDR2 is FNYEAQ in the germline V gene (reference sequence). CDR3 DNA: TGTGCTAGCAGCCTGAGGGCGGGAGGGCCGTTCAATGAGCAGTTCTTC. The encoded protein is CASSLRAGGPFNEQFF.

This clonotype has ten or more counts. The chain uses TRBV27 and TRBJ2-5, with no clear D. Germline lookup yields CDR1 MNHEY and CDR2 SMNVEV (reference sequence). The CDR3 loop spans 13 amino acids. Between the trimmed V and J ends, which lost 11 bases and 0 bases, there was a span of 13 bases. For the CDR3, the DNA is TGTGCCTCCCGACGGGTCTACCAAGAGACCCAGTACTTC. This sequence encodes CASRRVYQETQYF.

The table lists this clonotype with many counts. The chain's CDR3 is CSVSLRGRDTQYF. CDR3 sequence (DNA): TGCAGTGTGTCCTTACGGGGCAGAGATACGCAGTATTTT. This chain links TRBV20-1 with TRBJ2-3; TRBD1 or TRBD2 may be the D gene (5 bases each). V dropped 7 bases and J dropped 5 bases, with 16 bases sitting between them. The CDR3 runs to 13 residues. The germline V gene encodes CDR1 DFQATT and CDR2 SNEGSKA (reference sequence).

This clonotype is categorized as medium-sized. The chain uses TRBV29-1 and TRBJ1-2; D remains unclear. V was shortened by 7 bases and J by 3 bases, with 9 bases between the two germline ends. The CDR3 consists of 11 residues. The germline V gene encodes CDR1 SQVTM and CDR2 ANQGSEA. Written as DNA, the CDR3 is TGCAGCGCGTTCGGGGACTATGGCTACACCTTC. Encoded protein: CSAFGDYGYTF.

This clonotype was detected ten times or more. V is TRBV7-9 and J is TRBJ2-3, with D tentatively TRBD2 (5 bases). This CDR3 has 15 amino acids. In germline, CDR1 is SEHNR, CDR2 FQNEAQ (reference sequence). V was clipped by 1 base and J by 2 bases, with 10 bases between them. CDR3 bases: TGTGCCAGCAGCTTAGGGACTTTGAACACAGATACGCAGTATTTT. It specifies CASSLGTLNTDTQYF.

This clonotype was detected many times. The junction does not match germline at one end; this may be a read error. The J gene is TRBJ2-3, the V gene TRBV20-1; TRBD1 matches at 10 bases. The germline gives CDR1 DFQATT, CDR2 SNEGSKA (reference sequence). CDR3 length: 14 amino acids. The CDR3 DNA is TGCAGTGCTGGAGACAGGGGGCGAACAGATACGCAGTATTTT. Translated, it gives CSAGDRGRTDTQYF.

This clonotype was recorded at least ten times. The gene calls are TRBV5-1 and TRBJ2-3; D remains ambiguous. The CDR3 totals 13 residues. Trimming left V 0 bases short and J 4 bases short, with 6 bases between. Germline V gene data show CDR1 as SGHRS and CDR2 as YFSETQ. DNA for the CDR3: TGCGCCAGCAGCTTGGAGACGGCAGATACGCAGTATTTT. Protein product: CASSLETADTQYF.

This clonotype has a count of ten or more. V usage is TRBV24-1 and J usage is TRBJ2-2; D remains unclear. The CDR3 consists of 15 residues. The ends were cut back, 9 bases at V and 0 bases at J, with 13 bases in the middle. The germline V gene encodes CDR1 KGHDR and CDR2 SFDVKD. CDR3 amino acids: CATSPPPPNTGELFF. The CDR3 DNA sequence: TGTGCCACCTCCCCTCCCCCCCCGAACACCGGGGAGCTGTTTTTT.

There are many counts of this clonotype. This chain uses TRBV27 with TRBJ2-5; TRBD2 matches at 7 bases. With V trimmed by 8 bases and J by 1 base, 10 bases remained unmatched. Germline values: CDR1 MNHEY, CDR2 SMNVEV (reference sequence). The CDR3 covers 15 residues. In DNA form, the CDR3 reads TGTGCCAGCCTGTGGCGGGAGCGCCTCCAAGAGACCCAGTACTTC. Translated, it gives CASLWRERLQETQYF.

This clonotype was seen at least ten times. The rearrangement joins TRBV4-3 to TRBJ1-2; the D gene is possibly TRBD1 (5 bases). This CDR3 has 18 residues. Germline lookup yields CDR1 LGHNA and CDR2 YSLEER. V was pared by 0 bases and J by 4 bases, with 21 bases between. The CDR3 DNA follows: TGCGCCAGCAGCCAAGATTTGGGCCAGGGAAGGGCGGGCTATGGCTACACCTTC. The encoded protein is CASSQDLGQGRAGYGYTF.

This clonotype was seen repeatedly, ten times or more. The chain couples TRBV7-9 to TRBJ2-3; D is undetermined. The CDR3 sequence is 15 residues long. With 3 bases removed from V and 0 bases from J, the gap between germline ends came to 10 bases. Looked up from germline, CDR1 is SEHNR and CDR2 is FQNEAQ (reference sequence). The CDR3 DNA follows: TGTGCCAGCAGCTTGAGGAAAGCTAGCACAGATACGCAGTATTTT. Translation gives CASSLRKASTDTQYF.

In this sample, this clonotype turned up many times. V is TRBV5-1 and J is TRBJ2-1; 7 bases align to TRBD1. This CDR3 contains 15 residues. Germline lookup yields CDR1 SGHRS and CDR2 YFSETQ. The V and J ends lost 0 bases and 6 bases, in that order; junction bases with no gene match: 6. CDR3 coding DNA: TGCGCCAGCAGCTTGGTCCGGGACAGCTTCAATGAGCAGTTCTTC. Translating it yields CASSLVRDSFNEQFF.

This clonotype was counted ten times or more. The chain links TRBV12-3 or TRBV12-4 to TRBJ2-4; 7 nucleotides agree with TRBD2. This CDR3 has 15 amino acids. The trim removed 6 bases at V and 3 bases at J, leaving 8 bases unmatched. The CDR3 DNA is TGTGCCAGCAGGGGCGGCGGGGGAGGCAAAAACATTCAGTACTTC. Amino acids: CASRGGGGGKNIQYF.

Ten or more counts support this clonotype. The V gene is TRBV27, the J gene TRBJ2-6, with 7 positions matching TRBD1. The CDR3 runs 16 residues. J gave up 6 bases and V 4 bases, and 9 bases lay outside the gene matches. CDR1 is MNHEY and CDR2 is SMNVEV in the germline V gene (reference sequence). CDR3: CASSSTGWGMANVLTF. The CDR3 bases are TGTGCCAGCAGTTCGACAGGGTGGGGAATGGCCAACGTCCTGACTTTC.

This clonotype was counted at least ten times. This chain joins TRBV20-1 and TRBJ2-5; D may be TRBD2 (5 bases). CDR3 length: 11 residues. Deletions cut 5 bases from V and 5 bases from J, with 9 bases between. Germline V gene lookup returns CDR1 DFQATT and CDR2 SNEGSKA (reference sequence). Here the CDR3 DNA reads TGCAGTGCTTCTACTAGGGAGACCCAGTACTTC. This codes for CSASTRETQYF.

The table lists this clonotype with many counts. The chain is built from TRBV7-3 and TRBJ2-6; D gene ambiguous. V lost 2 bases and J 6 bases, leaving 2 bases between the germline ends. In germline, CDR1 is SGHTA, CDR2 FQGTGA. The CDR3 length is 12 residues. The CDR3 reads CASSLEANVLTF. The DNA for the CDR3 is TGTGCCAGCAGCTTAGAGGCCAACGTCCTGACTTTC.